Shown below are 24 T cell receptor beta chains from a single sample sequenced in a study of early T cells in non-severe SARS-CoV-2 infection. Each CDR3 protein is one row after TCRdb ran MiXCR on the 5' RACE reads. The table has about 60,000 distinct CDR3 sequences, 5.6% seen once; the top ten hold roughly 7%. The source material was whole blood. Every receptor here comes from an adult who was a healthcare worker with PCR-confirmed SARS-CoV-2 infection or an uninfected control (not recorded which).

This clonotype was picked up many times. CDR3 nucleotide sequence: TGCAGTGCTAGTTCCGGGACAGGGGGTGGAGAGCAGTACTTC. Residues: CSASSGTGGGEQYF. The chain joins TRBV20-1 to TRBJ2-7, with 11 bases identical to TRBD1. The germline V gene has CDR1 DFQATT and CDR2 SNEGSKA (reference sequence). This CDR3 has 14 amino acids. Losses at the gene ends were 3 bases for V and 7 bases for J; bases not matched to a gene: 8.

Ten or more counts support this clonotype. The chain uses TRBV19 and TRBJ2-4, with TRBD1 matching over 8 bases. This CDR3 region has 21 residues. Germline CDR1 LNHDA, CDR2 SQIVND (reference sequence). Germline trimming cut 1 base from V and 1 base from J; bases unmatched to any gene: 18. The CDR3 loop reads CASSIGGAAGGLNPAKNIQYF. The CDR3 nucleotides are TGTGCCAGTAGTATAGGAGGCGCTGCAGGGGGCTTGAATCCGGCCAAAAACATTCAGTACTTC. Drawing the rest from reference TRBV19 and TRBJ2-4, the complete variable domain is DGGITQSPKYLFRKEGQNVTLSCEQNLNHDAMYWYRQDPGQGLRLIYYSQIVNDFQKGDIAEGYSVSREKKESFPLTVTSAQKNPTAFYLCASSIGGAAGGLNPAKNIQYFGAGTRLSVL.

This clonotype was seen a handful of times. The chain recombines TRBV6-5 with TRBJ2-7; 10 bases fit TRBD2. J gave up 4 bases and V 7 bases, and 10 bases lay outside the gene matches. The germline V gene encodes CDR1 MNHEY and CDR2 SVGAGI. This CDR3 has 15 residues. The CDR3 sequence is CASTKKGLAAYEQYF. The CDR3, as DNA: TGTGCCAGCACCAAGAAAGGACTAGCGGCTTACGAGCAGTACTTC.

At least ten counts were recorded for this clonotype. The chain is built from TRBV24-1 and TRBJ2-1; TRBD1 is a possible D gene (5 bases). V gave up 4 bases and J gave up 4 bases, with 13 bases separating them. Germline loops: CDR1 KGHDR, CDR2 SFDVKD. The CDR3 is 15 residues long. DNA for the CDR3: TGTGCCACCAGTGACGCAGGGTTTTGGTACAATGAGCAGTTCTTC. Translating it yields CATSDAGFWYNEQFF.

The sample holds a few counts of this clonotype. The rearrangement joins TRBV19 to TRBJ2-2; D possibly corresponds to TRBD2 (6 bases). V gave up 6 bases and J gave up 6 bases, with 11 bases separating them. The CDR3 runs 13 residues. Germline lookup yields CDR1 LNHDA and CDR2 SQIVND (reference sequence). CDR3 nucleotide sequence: TGTGCCAGTAGGACGACTAGGGCCGGGGAGCTGTTTTTT. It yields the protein CASRTTRAGELFF.

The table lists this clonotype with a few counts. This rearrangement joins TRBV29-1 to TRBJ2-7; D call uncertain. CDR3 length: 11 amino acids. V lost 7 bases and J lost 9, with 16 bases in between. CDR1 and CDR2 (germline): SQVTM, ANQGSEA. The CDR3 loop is CSGLDPSGQYF. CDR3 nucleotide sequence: TGCAGCGGCCTGGACCCGTCGGGGCAGTACTTC.

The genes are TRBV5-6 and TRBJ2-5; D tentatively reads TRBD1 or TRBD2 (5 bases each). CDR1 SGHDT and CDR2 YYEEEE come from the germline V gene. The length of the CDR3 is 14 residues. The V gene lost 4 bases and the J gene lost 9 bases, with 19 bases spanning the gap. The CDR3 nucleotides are TGTGCCAGCAGCACTCCGGGGCCCGGGGAGTCCCAGTACTTC. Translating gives CASSTPGPGESQYF. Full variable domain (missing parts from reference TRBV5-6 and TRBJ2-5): DAGVTQSPTHLIKTRGQQVTLRCSPKSGHDTVSWYQQALGQGPQFIFQYYEEEERQRGNFPDRFSGHQFPNYSSELNVNALLLGDSALYLCASSTPGPGESQYFGPGTRLLVL.

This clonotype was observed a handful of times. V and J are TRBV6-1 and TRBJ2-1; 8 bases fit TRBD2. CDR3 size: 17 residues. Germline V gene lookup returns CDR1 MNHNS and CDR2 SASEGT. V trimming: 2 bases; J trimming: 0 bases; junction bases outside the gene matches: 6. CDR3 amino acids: CASSEITSGSSYNEQFF. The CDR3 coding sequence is TGTGCCAGCAGTGAAATTACTAGCGGATCCTCCTACAATGAGCAGTTCTTC.

CDR3 sequence: CASSPSGGRNQPQHF. DNA for the CDR3: TGTGCCAGCAGCCCGTCAGGGGGAAGAAATCAGCCCCAGCATTTT. The chain has TRBV9 and TRBJ1-5; 7 bases align to TRBD1. The V gene's germline CDR1 is SGDLS and CDR2 YYNGEE. The J segment lost 4 bases and the V segment lost 4 bases, leaving 8 bases of the junction unmatched. The CDR3 has 15 amino acids.

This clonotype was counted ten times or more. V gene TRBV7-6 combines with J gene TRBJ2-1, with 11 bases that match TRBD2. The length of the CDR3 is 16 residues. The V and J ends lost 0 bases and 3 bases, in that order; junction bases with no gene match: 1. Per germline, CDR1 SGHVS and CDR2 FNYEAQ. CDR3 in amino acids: CASSLAGTSGYNEQFF. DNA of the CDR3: TGTGCCAGCAGCTTAGCCGGGACTAGCGGCTACAATGAGCAGTTCTTC. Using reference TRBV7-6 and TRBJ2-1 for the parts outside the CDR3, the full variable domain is GAGVSQSPRYKVTKRGQDVALRCDPISGHVSLYWYRQALGQGPEFLTYFNYEAQQDKSGLPNDRFSAERPEGSISTLTIQRTEQRDSAMYRCASSLAGTSGYNEQFFGPGTRLTVL.

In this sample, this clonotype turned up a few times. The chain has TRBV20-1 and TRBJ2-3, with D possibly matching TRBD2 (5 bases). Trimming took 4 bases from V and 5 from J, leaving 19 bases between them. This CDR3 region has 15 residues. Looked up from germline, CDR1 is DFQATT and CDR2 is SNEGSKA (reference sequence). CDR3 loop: CSATNGLPRRDTQYF. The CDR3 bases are TGCAGTGCTACTAACGGACTCCCCCGCCGAGATACGCAGTATTTT.

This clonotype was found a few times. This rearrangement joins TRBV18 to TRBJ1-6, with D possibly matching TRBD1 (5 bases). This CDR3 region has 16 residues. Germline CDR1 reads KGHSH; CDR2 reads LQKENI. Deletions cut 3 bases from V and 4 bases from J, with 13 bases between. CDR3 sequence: CASSPGTELYNSPLHF. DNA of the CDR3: TGTGCCAGCTCACCGGGGACCGAACTTTATAATTCACCCCTCCACTTT.

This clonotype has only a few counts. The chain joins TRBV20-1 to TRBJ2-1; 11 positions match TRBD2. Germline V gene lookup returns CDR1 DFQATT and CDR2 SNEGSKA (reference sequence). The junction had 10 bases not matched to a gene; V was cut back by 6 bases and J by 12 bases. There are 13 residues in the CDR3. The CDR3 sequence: CSAPGLAVLGQFF. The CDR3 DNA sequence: TGCAGTGCCCCGGGACTAGCGGTCCTAGGGCAGTTCTTC.

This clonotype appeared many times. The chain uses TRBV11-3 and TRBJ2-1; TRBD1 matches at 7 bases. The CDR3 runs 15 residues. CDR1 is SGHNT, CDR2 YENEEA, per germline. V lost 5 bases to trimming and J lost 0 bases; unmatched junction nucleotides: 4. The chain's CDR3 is CASSTTGSSYNEQFF. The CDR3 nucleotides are TGTGCCAGCAGCACGACAGGGAGCTCCTACAATGAGCAGTTCTTC.

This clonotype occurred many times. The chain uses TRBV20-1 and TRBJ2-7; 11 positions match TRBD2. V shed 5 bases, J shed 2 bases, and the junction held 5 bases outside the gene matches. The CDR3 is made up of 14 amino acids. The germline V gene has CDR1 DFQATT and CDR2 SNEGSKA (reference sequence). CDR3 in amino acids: CSAPTSGSAYEQYF. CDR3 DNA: TGCAGTGCTCCAACTAGCGGGAGTGCCTACGAGCAGTACTTC.

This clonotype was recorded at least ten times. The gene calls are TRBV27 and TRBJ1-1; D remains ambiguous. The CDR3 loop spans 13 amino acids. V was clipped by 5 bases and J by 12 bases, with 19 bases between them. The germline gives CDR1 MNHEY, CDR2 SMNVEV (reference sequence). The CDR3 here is CASSLTPVIRTFF. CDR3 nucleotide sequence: TGTGCCAGCAGTCTCACACCCGTCATTAGAACTTTCTTT.

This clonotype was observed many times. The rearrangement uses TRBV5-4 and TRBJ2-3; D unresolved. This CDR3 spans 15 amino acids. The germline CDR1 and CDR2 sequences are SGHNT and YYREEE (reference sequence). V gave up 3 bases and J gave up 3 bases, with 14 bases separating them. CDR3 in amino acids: CASSSSTRRTDTQYF. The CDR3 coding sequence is TGTGCCAGCAGCTCCTCTACCAGAAGGACAGATACGCAGTATTTT.

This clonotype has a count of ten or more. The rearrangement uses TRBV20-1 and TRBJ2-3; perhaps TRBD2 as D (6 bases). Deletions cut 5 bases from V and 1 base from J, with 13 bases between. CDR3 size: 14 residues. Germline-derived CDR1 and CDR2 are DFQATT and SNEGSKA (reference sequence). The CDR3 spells CSAPSASGTDTQYF. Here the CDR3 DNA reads TGCAGTGCTCCCTCCGCTAGCGGCACAGATACGCAGTATTTT.

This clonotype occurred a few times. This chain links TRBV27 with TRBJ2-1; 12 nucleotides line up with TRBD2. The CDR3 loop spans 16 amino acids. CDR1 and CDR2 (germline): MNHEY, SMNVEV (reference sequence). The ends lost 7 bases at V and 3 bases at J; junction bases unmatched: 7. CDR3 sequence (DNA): TGTGCCAGCAAACCTAGCGGGGGGGGATTCTACAATGAGCAGTTCTTC. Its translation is CASKPSGGGFYNEQFF.

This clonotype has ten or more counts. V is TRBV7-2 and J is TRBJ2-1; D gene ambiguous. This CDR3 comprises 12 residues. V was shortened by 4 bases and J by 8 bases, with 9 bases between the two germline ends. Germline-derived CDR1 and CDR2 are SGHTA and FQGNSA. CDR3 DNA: TGTGCCAGCAGCTCCACGAATTATGAGCAGTTCTTC. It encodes CASSSTNYEQFF.

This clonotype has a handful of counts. The CDR3 sequence: CASTSRTGEGYEQYF. In DNA form, the CDR3 reads TGTGCCAGCACTTCCCGAACAGGGGAGGGATACGAGCAGTACTTC. This chain connects TRBV6-5 to TRBJ2-7, with D perhaps TRBD1 or TRBD2 (7 bases each). Trimming left V 7 bases short and J 4 bases short, with 20 bases between. CDR1 MNHEY and CDR2 SVGAGI come from the germline V gene. The CDR3 length is 15 residues.

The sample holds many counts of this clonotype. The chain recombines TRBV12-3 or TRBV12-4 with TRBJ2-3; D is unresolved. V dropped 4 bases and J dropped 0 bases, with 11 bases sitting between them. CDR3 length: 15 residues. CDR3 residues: CASSSRNPSTDTQYF. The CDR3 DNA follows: TGTGCCAGCAGTTCCCGAAACCCTAGCACAGATACGCAGTATTTT.

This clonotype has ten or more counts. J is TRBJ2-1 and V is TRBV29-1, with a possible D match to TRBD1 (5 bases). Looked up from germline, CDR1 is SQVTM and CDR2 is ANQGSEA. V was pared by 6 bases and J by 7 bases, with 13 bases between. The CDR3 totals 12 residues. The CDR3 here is CSVVQGTNEQFF. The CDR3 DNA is TGCAGCGTGGTGCAGGGTACAAATGAGCAGTTCTTC.

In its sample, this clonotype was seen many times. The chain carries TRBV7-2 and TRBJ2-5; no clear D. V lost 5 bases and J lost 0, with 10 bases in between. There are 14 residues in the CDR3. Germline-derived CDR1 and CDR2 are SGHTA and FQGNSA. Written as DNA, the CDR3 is TGTGCCAGCAGCCGCACCGGGTACCAAGAGACCCAGTACTTC. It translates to CASSRTGYQETQYF.